Below, 23 T cell receptor beta chains from the same sample are listed, as sequenced in a study of shared clonotypes between healthy human individuals. The protocol was immunoSEQ multiplex PCR, while the TCRdb copy is restricted to in-frame clones and leaves out a portion. The sample has 450,000 to 500,000 clones, 75% to 85% seen once; the top ten hold 10% to 15%. Specimen: PBMCs. The receptors derive from a woman in her 40s in good health. Some clones in this sample may be carry-over from other donors' samples.

This clone was recorded once. This sequence joins TRBV18 and TRBJ2-5, with no clear D. TRBJ2-7 explains the end of the DNA better; the J call may be wrong. The CDR3 has 14 amino acids. CDR1 is KGHSH, CDR2 LQKENI, per germline. DNA of the CDR3: TGTGCCAGCTCACCGGGAAGCGTTACCTACGAGCAGTACTTC. It translates to CASSPGSVTYEQYF.

The chain couples TRBV2 to TRBJ1-2; TRBD1 agrees at 9 bases. The CDR3 covers 15 residues. Germline-derived CDR1 and CDR2 are SNHLY and FYNNEI. Trimming removed 6 bases from V and 7 bases from J; junction bases left unmatched: 12. The CDR3 DNA reads as TGTGCCAGCAGCCCCTCCGTACAGGGGGCAGGTGGCTACACCTTC. Amino acids: CASSPSVQGAGGYTF.

The chain carries TRBV11-1 and TRBJ2-2, with 10 bases matching TRBD2. Trimming removed 4 bases from V and 7 bases from J; junction bases left unmatched: 9. The CDR3 spans 16 residues. Per germline, CDR1 SGHAT and CDR2 FQDESV (reference sequence). DNA of the CDR3: TGTGCCAGCAGCTCCTCCCCTAGCGGGAGAATCGGGGAGCTGTTTTTT. Its protein product is CASSSSPSGRIGELFF.

The table lists this clone with a few counts. J is TRBJ1-1 and V is TRBV30, with TRBD1 identical over 10 bases. Germline assignment: CDR1 GTSNPN and CDR2 SVGIG (reference sequence). The CDR3 runs to 14 residues. Trimming took 0 bases from V and 9 from J; bases not matched to a gene: 7. The CDR3 protein is CAWSVGTGAGKAFF. The CDR3 region has the DNA TGTGCCTGGAGTGTAGGGACAGGGGCTGGGAAAGCTTTCTTT. Combining the CDR3 with reference TRBV30 and TRBJ1-1 gives the whole variable domain SQTIHQWPATLVQPVGSPLSLECTVEGTSNPNLYWYRQAAGRGLQLLFYSVGIGQISSEVPQNLSASRPQDRQFILSSKKLLLSDSGFYLCAWSVGTGAGKAFFGQGTRLTVV.

V gene TRBV18 combines with J gene TRBJ2-2, with 8 bases lining up with TRBD2. V shed 1 base and J 0 bases; nucleotides not matched to a gene: 4. Looked up from germline, CDR1 is KGHSH and CDR2 is LQKENI. This CDR3 has 17 amino acids. The chain's CDR3 is CASSPQPGLANTGELFF. Written as DNA, the CDR3 is TGTGCCAGCTCACCACAGCCGGGACTAGCGAACACCGGGGAGCTGTTTTTT.

The rearrangement joins TRBV4-2 to TRBJ1-4; no definite D call. Germline values: CDR1 LGHNA, CDR2 YNFKEQ. CDR3 length equals 13 residues. Trimming stripped 0 bases from V and 8 bases from J, with 7 bases between. DNA for the CDR3: TGTGCCAGCAGCCAAGATAGGCGGGAAAAACTGTTTTTT. Residues: CASSQDRREKLFF.

This chain joins TRBV29-1 and TRBJ2-3; D is undetermined. The CDR3 runs to 14 residues. Germline values: CDR1 SQVTM, CDR2 ANQGSEA. V lost 3 bases and J lost 6, with 16 bases in between. The CDR3, as DNA: TGCAGCGTTGAGCAGACCCGGCTCGTCGATACGCAGTATTTT. The encoded protein is CSVEQTRLVDTQYF.

The V and J genes are TRBV27 and TRBJ2-7; D is ambiguous. Germline V gene lookup returns CDR1 MNHEY and CDR2 SMNVEV (reference sequence). This CDR3 region has 9 residues. V lost 8 bases to trimming and J lost 1 base, with 0 bases between them. CDR3 nucleotides: TGTGCCAGCTCCTACGAGCAGTACTTC. As protein: CASSYEQYF.

The J gene is TRBJ2-1, the V gene TRBV5-1, with D maybe TRBD2 (5 bases). V was clipped by 0 bases and J by 8 bases, with 15 bases between them. Germline V gene lookup returns CDR1 SGHRS and CDR2 YFSETQ. The CDR3 is 15 amino acids. CDR3 DNA: TGCGCCAGCAGCTTGGCGTCCGCTAGCTCGGATGAGCAGTTCTTC. This codes for CASSLASASSDEQFF.

This clone turned up a few times. Additional DNA sequences in this sample encode the identical CDR3. The chain couples TRBV30 to TRBJ1-4; 8 bases fit TRBD1. The germline CDR1 and CDR2 sequences are GTSNPN and SVGIG (reference sequence). V lost 3 bases, J lost 7 bases, and 10 bases stayed unmatched. The CDR3 extends over 15 amino acids. CDR3 nucleotide sequence: TGTGCCTGGAGCGTAGGACAGGGTAGTGGTGAAAAACTGTTTTTT. This translates into CAWSVGQGSGEKLFF. The full variable domain, completed using reference TRBV30 and TRBJ1-4, is SQTIHQWPATLVQPVGSPLSLECTVEGTSNPNLYWYRQAAGRGLQLLFYSVGIGQISSEVPQNLSASRPQDRQFILSSKKLLLSDSGFYLCAWSVGQGSGEKLFFGSGTQLSVL.

The V call is TRBV14, the J call TRBJ2-7; D is unclear. Germline V lookup: CDR1 SGHDN, CDR2 FVKESK. This CDR3 has 18 amino acids. V was pared by 4 bases and J by 0 bases, with 22 bases between. The CDR3 is CASSPQWSGRTSSYEQYF. The CDR3 nucleotides read TGTGCCAGCAGCCCACAATGGAGTGGACGTACGAGCTCCTACGAGCAGTACTTC.

This chain connects TRBV7-9 to TRBJ2-4; 10 bases are a match to TRBD2. The CDR3 loop spans 14 amino acids. Trimming removed 4 bases from V and 8 bases from J; junction bases left unmatched: 5. Germline assignment: CDR1 SEHNR and CDR2 FQNEAQ (reference sequence). CDR3: CASSSSGRVDIQYF. CDR3 DNA sequence: TGTGCCAGCAGCTCCAGCGGGAGGGTCGACATTCAGTACTTC.

The table lists this clone with a few counts. The rearrangement joins TRBV7-2 to TRBJ1-5; tentatively, D is TRBD1 (5 bases). Germline lookup yields CDR1 SGHTA and CDR2 FQGNSA. The CDR3 has 15 residues. Deletions cut 5 bases from V and 6 bases from J, with 17 bases between. The CDR3 sequence is CASSPKTRDGQPQHF. The DNA of the CDR3 is TGTGCCAGCAGCCCAAAGACCAGGGATGGTCAGCCCCAGCATTTT.

The rearrangement joins TRBV6-5 to TRBJ2-7; perhaps D is TRBD1 or TRBD2 (6 bases each). Trimming cost V 6 bases and J 7 bases, with 16 bases left between them. The CDR3 has 13 amino acids. Germline V gene sequence: CDR1 MNHEY, CDR2 SVGAGI. The CDR3 nucleotides read TGTGCCAGCAGACGTACGGGGGCCGGGGAGCAGTACTTC. Its translation: CASRRTGAGEQYF.

This clone was picked up one time. The rearrangement links TRBV21-1 to TRBJ2-1; no check of the table's D call, TRBD2, against the DNA was made. TRBV21-1 is described as a pseudogene. The CDR3 spans 17 residues. CDR3 sequence reads: CASSKDKSTSSYNEQFF. The CDR3 DNA reads as TGTGCCAGCAGCAAAGATAAGTCCACTAGCTCCTACAATGAGCAGTTCTTC.

The sample holds many counts of this clone. The CDR3 protein is CASRFTSQGMNTEAFF. The CDR3 nucleotides read TGTGCCAGCAGGTTCACATCCCAGGGTATGAACACTGAAGCTTTCTTT. The rearrangement uses TRBV6-6 and TRBJ1-1; tentative D call: TRBD1 (5 bases). The CDR3 totals 16 residues. Germline CDR1 MNHNY, CDR2 SVGAGI (reference sequence). V was clipped by 6 bases and J by 0 bases, with 17 bases between them.

The chain recombines TRBV29-1 with TRBJ1-2; D not certain. The CDR3 contains 13 residues. Germline values: CDR1 SQVTM, CDR2 ANQGSEA. The germline V and J ends were trimmed by 3 bases and 8 bases, with 16 bases remaining between them. The CDR3 coding sequence is TGCAGCGTTGATGTGGGGATTCTTAGGGGCTACACCTTC. Encoded protein: CSVDVGILRGYTF.

This sequence joins TRBV9 and TRBJ2-3, with D possibly TRBD2 on 5 matching bases. Germline V gene sequence: CDR1 SGDLS, CDR2 YYNGEE. This CDR3 contains 16 residues. Trimming left V 0 bases short and J 0 bases short, with 11 bases between. The CDR3 coding sequence is TGTGCCAGCAGCGTAGGCGGGCAGGCCAGCACAGATACGCAGTATTTT. It translates to CASSVGGQASTDTQYF.

The V gene is TRBV7-9, the J gene TRBJ2-7; 11 positions agree with TRBD2. The junction had 7 bases not matched to a gene; V was cut back by 7 bases and J by 2 bases. From germline, CDR1 is SEHNR and CDR2 FQNEAQ (reference sequence). The CDR3 totals 15 residues. DNA of the CDR3: TGTGCCAGCACGAACCCGACTAGCGGGACCTACGAGCAGTACTTC. Protein: CASTNPTSGTYEQYF.

This chain uses TRBV25-1 with TRBJ1-4; a weak D match, TRBD1 (5 bases). V shed 6 bases and J shed 7 bases, with 9 bases lying between them. This CDR3 is built from 12 residues. From germline, CDR1 is MGHDK and CDR2 SYGVNS. CDR3 DNA sequence: TGTGCCAGCAGGGGGGGGACTGAAAAACTGTTTTTT. Translated, it gives CASRGGTEKLFF. Variable domain in full (rest from reference TRBV25-1 and TRBJ1-4): EADIYQTPRYLVIGTGKKITLECSQTMGHDKMYWYQQDPGMELHLIHYSYGVNSTEKGDLSSESTVSRIRTEHFPLTLESARPSHTSQYLCASRGGTEKLFFGSGTQLSVL.

As to this clone: Given a far larger clone just one base away, this is likely a sequencing read error. Other DNA sequences within the sample encode an identical CDR3. V gene TRBV4-2 combines with J gene TRBJ2-2; D is possibly TRBD2 (6 bases). CDR1 is LGHNA, CDR2 YNFKEQ, per germline. The CDR3 has 15 amino acids. The CDR3 sequence is CASSQDHGSTGELFF. The CDR3 region has the DNA TGTGCCAGCAGCCAAGATCACGGGAGTACCGGGGAGCTGTTCTTT.

The V gene is TRBV5-1, the J gene TRBJ2-7, with D possibly being TRBD2 (5 bases). The germline V and J ends were trimmed by 3 bases and 3 bases, with 16 bases remaining between them. Germline CDR1 reads SGHRS; CDR2 reads YFSETQ. CDR3 length equals 15 residues. The CDR3 loop is CASSSSLGEIYEQYF. As DNA, the CDR3 is TGCGCCAGCAGCTCCTCACTGGGAGAAATCTACGAGCAGTACTTC.

This clone was observed a handful of times. J is TRBJ2-1 and V is TRBV6-5, with D possibly TRBD1 on 5 matching bases. V lost 5 bases and J lost 1, with 12 bases in between. CDR1 is MNHEY and CDR2 is SVGAGI in the germline V gene. The CDR3 extends over 15 amino acids. The chain's CDR3 is CASSRQFFSYNEQFF. The CDR3 nucleotides read TGTGCCAGCAGTCGACAGTTCTTTTCCTACAATGAGCAGTTCTTC.